These 6 T cell receptor beta chains share one sample of origin, sequenced in a study of OX40 agonist ivuxolimab in advanced cancers. Assay used: immunoSEQ multiplex PCR; TCRdb lists only in-frame clones, some missing. Here the sample spans tens of thousands of clones, around 82% being singletons. The sequences come from CD4+ or CD8+ T cells sorted from blood, collected in a trial of the OX40 agonist ivuxolimab. The source of these receptors is an adult with an advanced solid tumor such as melanoma, head and neck, liver or kidney cancer.

The CDR3: CASSQDPRGGALDTQYF. The CDR3 DNA is TGCGCCAGCAGCCAAGATCCCCGCGGGGGGGCCCTTGATACGCAGTATTTT. This chain joins TRBV4-3 and TRBJ2-3; 9 nucleotides align to TRBD2. The CDR3 consists of 17 residues. CDR1 is LGHNA, CDR2 YSLEER, per germline. V dropped 0 bases and J dropped 6; count of bases not matched to a gene: 10.

The J gene is TRBJ2-1, the V gene TRBV29-1, with 9 bases aligning to TRBD1. The CDR3 length is 14 residues. Germline trimming cut 7 bases from V and 9 bases from J; bases unmatched to any gene: 13. Germline CDR1 and CDR2: SQVTM and ANQGSEA. CDR3: CSAGQGTFRSEQFF. CDR3 nucleotide sequence: TGCAGCGCCGGACAGGGGACTTTCCGAAGTGAGCAGTTCTTC.

The chain links TRBV4-3 to TRBJ1-2; 12 bases line up with TRBD1. Germline lookup yields CDR1 LGHNA and CDR2 YSLEER. The CDR3 spans 16 residues. The V gene end was trimmed by 4 bases and the J gene end by 1 base; junction bases not matched to a gene: 4. The CDR3 DNA is TGCGCCAGCAGCCGAGGGACAGGGGGCGATAACTATGGCTACACCTTC. It specifies CASSRGTGGDNYGYTF.

The chain joins TRBV18 to TRBJ2-3; D remains unclear. Trimming removed 3 bases from V and 2 bases from J, with 9 bases in between. This CDR3 comprises 14 residues. Germline V gene sequence: CDR1 KGHSH, CDR2 LQKENI. This CDR3 is CASSPHGNTDTQYF. The CDR3 DNA sequence: TGTGCCAGCTCACCTCACGGAAACACAGATACGCAGTATTTT.

This clone has a single count. The chain couples TRBV27 to TRBJ1-1; no definite D call. V gave up 5 bases and J gave up 0 bases, with 13 bases separating them. The germline CDR1 and CDR2 sequences are MNHEY and SMNVEV (reference sequence). The CDR3 loop spans 15 amino acids. CDR3 protein: CASSLYGNMNTEAFF. CDR3 bases: TGTGCCAGCAGTCTCTACGGGAACATGAACACTGAAGCTTTCTTT.

The V gene is TRBV4-3, the J gene TRBJ2-2; the D gene is possibly TRBD2 (5 bases). Germline CDR1 LGHNA, CDR2 YSLEER. The CDR3 has 17 residues. Trimming cost V 2 bases and J 2 bases, with 15 bases left between them. CDR3 DNA: TGCGCCAGCAGCCAAAGACCGAGGGTTTCCAACACCGGGGAGCTGTTTTTT. Its protein is CASSQRPRVSNTGELFF.